The present T cell receptor beta chain was sequenced within a study of blood T cell repertoires in COVID-19. Turning to the study itself: COVID-19 samples collected from the United States, Italy and Spain covered acute and convalescent phases. The cDNA or gDNA used as material had been derived from T cells, B-cell-depleted T cells, or PBMCs.

Authors' processing steps: Estimation of nucleated cell counts was performed using reference gene primer amplification. The table came from immunoSEQ multiplex PCR; TCRdb's copy has only in-frame clones and leaves some out. V, J and clone size reflect that table, while D and trimming were determined from the DNA. The sample has about 120,000 clones; around nine tenths are singletons. CDR1 and CDR2 from the germline V gene are MNHEY and SVGAGI. This CDR3 region has 15 residues. Trimming shortened V by 2 bases and J by 1 base, and 10 bases separated the two germline ends. The specimen sequenced was peripheral blood. This chain joins TRBV6-5 and TRBJ2-3, with D possibly TRBD2 on 6 matching bases. This sequence originates from a woman aged 45-59 years with acute or convalescent COVID-19. The DNA of the CDR3 is TGTGCCAGCAGTTACACGGGGACTCGCACAGATACGCAGTATTTT. Encoded protein: CASSYTGTRTDTQYF.